These 27 T cell receptor beta chains were all obtained from the same sample, sequenced in a study of blood T cell repertoires in COVID-19. Repertoires were generated with immunoSEQ multiplex PCR, while TCRdb's copy carries only in-frame clones and drops some. This sample has about 230,000 clones, with roughly 80% found just once. Sequenced: peripheral blood. The receptor source for this set is a woman of 80 years or more with acute or convalescent COVID-19.

The chain uses TRBV5-1 and TRBJ2-1, with D perhaps TRBD2 (6 bases). The germline CDR1 and CDR2 sequences are SGHRS and YFSETQ. The CDR3 has 16 amino acids. The ends were cut back, 0 bases at V and 2 bases at J, with 12 bases in the middle. The CDR3 DNA follows: TGCGCCAGCAGCTTGGTAGCGGATCCAACCTACAATGAGCAGTTCTTC. This encodes CASSLVADPTYNEQFF.

This chain uses TRBV25-1 with TRBJ1-5; tentatively, D is TRBD1 (6 bases). The V and J ends lost 2 bases and 3 bases respectively, with 11 bases between them. CDR3 length: 15 amino acids. Germline CDR1 is MGHDK and CDR2 is SYGVNS. Written as DNA, the CDR3 is TGTGCCAGCAGTGAAAGGGGGGGAGTCAATCAGCCCCAGCATTTT. Encoded protein: CASSERGGVNQPQHF.

The CDR3 DNA follows: TGTGCCAGCAGCCAAGTAAACAGGGGACCACTCAATACGCAGTATTTT. It codes for CASSQVNRGPLNTQYF. The chain carries TRBV3-1 (or the pseudogene TRBV3-2) and TRBJ2-3; 7 nucleotides match TRBD1. The CDR3 runs 16 residues. Germline V gene sequence: CDR1 LGHDT, CDR2 YNNKEL (reference sequence). The ends lost 1 base at V and 7 bases at J; junction bases unmatched: 11.

This clone was seen only a few times. V gene TRBV15 combines with J gene TRBJ2-2; unclear D gene. V shed 4 bases and J shed 0 bases, with 15 bases lying between them. Germline lookup yields CDR1 LNHNV and CDR2 YYDKDF (reference sequence). The CDR3 extends over 17 amino acids. As DNA, the CDR3 is TGTGCCACCAGCATATTAATCCACACCGCGAACACCGGGGAGCTGTTTTTT. Amino acid sequence: CATSILIHTANTGELFF. Full variable domain (outside the CDR3, taken from reference TRBV15 and TRBJ2-2): DAMVIQNPRYQVTQFGKPVTLSCSQTLNHNVMYWYQQKSSQAPKLLFHYYDKDFNNEADTPDNFQSRRPNTSFCFLDIRSPGLGDTAMYLCATSILIHTANTGELFFGEGSRLTVL.

The chain joins TRBV10-3 to TRBJ2-3; 8 bases are shared with TRBD2. CDR1 and CDR2 from the germline V gene are ENHRY and SYGVKD. The CDR3 is 15 residues long. The V gene end was trimmed by 7 bases and the J gene end by 2 bases; junction bases not matched to a gene: 8. CDR3 nucleotide sequence: TGTGCCATCACCGAGGGACTAGTGAACACAGATACGCAGTATTTT. It yields the protein CAITEGLVNTDTQYF.

This clone was found once. The gene calls are TRBV6-5 and TRBJ2-5; 10 positions match TRBD1. CDR1 is MNHEY and CDR2 is SVGAGI in the germline V gene. Trimming cost V 8 bases and J 5 bases; bases outside gene matches: 5. The CDR3 contains 13 residues. The CDR3 loop is CASPRTGGETQYF. The CDR3 coding sequence is TGTGCCAGCCCCCGGACAGGGGGGGAGACCCAGTACTTC.

J is TRBJ2-7 and V is TRBV5-1; D possibly corresponds to TRBD1 (6 bases). Germline V gene lookup returns CDR1 SGHRS and CDR2 YFSETQ. The V end was cut by 5 bases, the J end by 3 bases, with 9 bases between. The CDR3 consists of 12 residues. Written as DNA, the CDR3 is TGCGCCAGCAGGCTGGACAGCTACGAGCAGTACTTC. Residues: CASRLDSYEQYF. Using reference TRBV5-1 and TRBJ2-7 for the parts outside the CDR3, the full variable domain is KAGVTQTPRYLIKTRGQQVTLSCSPISGHRSVSWYQQTPGQGLQFLFEYFSETQRNKGNFPGRFSGRQFSNSRSEMNVSTLELGDSALYLCASRLDSYEQYFGPGTRLTVT.

In this sample, this clone turned up a few times. The chain combines TRBV3-1 (or the pseudogene TRBV3-2) with TRBJ1-1, with 7 bases identical to TRBD1. The CDR3 is 13 amino acids. Looked up from germline, CDR1 is LGHDT and CDR2 is YNNKEL (reference sequence). V shed 3 bases and J 6 bases; nucleotides not matched to a gene: 4. CDR3 amino acids: CASSQGGTAEAFF. CDR3 DNA: TGTGCCAGCAGCCAGGGCGGGACAGCTGAAGCTTTCTTT.

Remarks on this clone: A read error may be the cause here, since a much bigger clone is one base away. In the same sample, other DNA sequences code for this CDR3. The chain is built from TRBV7-9 and TRBJ2-1, with 11 bases matching TRBD2. Germline CDR1 reads SEHNR; CDR2 reads FQNEAQ (reference sequence). V lost 4 bases and J lost 4; bases outside the gene matches: 0. This CDR3 contains 14 residues. CDR3 bases: TGTGCCAGCAGCTCTAGCGGGGGGTACAATGAGCAGTTCTTC. It codes for CASSSSGGYNEQFF. The full variable domain, rest sourced from reference TRBV7-9 and TRBJ2-1, is DTGVSQNPRHKITKRGQNVTFRCDPISEHNRLYWYRQTLGQGPEFLTYFQNEAQLEKSRLLSDRFSAERPKGSFSTLEIQRTEQGDSAMYLCASSSSGGYNEQFFGPGTRLTVL.

The genes are TRBV7-6 and TRBJ2-3, with D possibly TRBD1 on 6 matching bases. Trimming took off 4 bases at V and 2 bases at J, with 10 bases between the two ends. CDR3 length: 14 residues. Per germline, CDR1 SGHVS and CDR2 FNYEAQ. CDR3 protein: CASSWTENTDTQYF. The CDR3, as DNA: TGTGCCAGCAGCTGGACAGAAAACACAGATACGCAGTATTTT.

This clone appeared a single time. Here the CDR3 reads CASRPTGGVGREAFF. CDR3 DNA: TGTGCCAGCAGGCCAACAGGGGGCGTCGGACGAGAAGCTTTCTTT. The chain combines TRBV28 with TRBJ1-1, with 9 positions matching TRBD1. CDR3 length: 15 residues. Looked up from germline, CDR1 is MDHEN and CDR2 is SYDVKM. J gave up 8 bases and V 6 bases, and 13 bases lay outside the gene matches.

This chain links TRBV7-9 with TRBJ1-4, with 9 nucleotides matching TRBD1. In germline, CDR1 is SEHNR, CDR2 FQNEAQ (reference sequence). CDR3 length equals 14 residues. V dropped 4 bases and J dropped 8; count of bases not matched to a gene: 5. DNA for the CDR3: TGTGCCAGCAGCTCAACGGACAGGGGCGAAAAACTGTTTTTT. Its protein product is CASSSTDRGEKLFF.

This clone was seen a few times. The chain couples TRBV2 to TRBJ1-6; TRBD1 aligns across 11 bases. This CDR3 is built from 14 residues. Per the germline V gene, CDR1 is SNHLY and CDR2 is FYNNEI. The V and J ends lost 7 bases and 10 bases, in that order; junction bases with no gene match: 6. CDR3 amino acids: CASIGQGARSPLHF. The DNA of the CDR3 is TGTGCCAGCATTGGACAGGGGGCGAGGTCACCCCTCCACTTT.

The V and J genes are TRBV25-1 and TRBJ1-6, with D perhaps TRBD1 (6 bases). CDR3 length: 16 residues. CDR1 and CDR2 (germline): MGHDK, SYGVNS. Trimming took off 2 bases at V and 10 bases at J, with 18 bases between the two ends. CDR3 loop: CASSEVLTGSGSPLHF. CDR3 nucleotide sequence: TGTGCCAGCAGTGAAGTGTTGACAGGTTCGGGATCACCCCTCCACTTT.

This clone was found a few times. The chain has TRBV15 and TRBJ1-5; D is unclear. The V end lost 0 bases, the J end lost 6 bases, and 12 bases lay between the germline ends. The germline CDR1 and CDR2 sequences are LNHNV and YYDKDF (reference sequence). This CDR3 contains 15 residues. The CDR3 coding sequence is TGTGCCACCAGCAGAGATAAATACACGGGTCAGCCCCAGCATTTT. Translation: CATSRDKYTGQPQHF.

This CDR3 reads CASSPGTGVLQPQHF. The CDR3 DNA is TGTGCCAGCAGCCCCGGGACAGGGGTTCTTCAGCCCCAGCATTTT. The gene calls are TRBV7-2 and TRBJ1-5, with 10 bases fitting TRBD1. CDR1 SGHTA and CDR2 FQGNSA come from the germline V gene. The CDR3 sequence is 15 residues long. The V segment lost 5 bases and the J segment 6 bases; nucleotides outside the gene matches: 7.

The rearrangement joins TRBV4-2 to TRBJ1-2; weak D call: TRBD1 (6 bases). Trimming left V 4 bases short and J 4 bases short, with 19 bases between. Per the germline V gene, CDR1 is LGHNA and CDR2 is YNFKEQ. The CDR3 has 16 residues. DNA for the CDR3: TGTGCCAGCAGCCCTTCTGGGGGCCGGTCGGGCTATGGCTACACCTTC. It translates to CASSPSGGRSGYGYTF.

V gene TRBV2 combines with J gene TRBJ2-7; weak D call: TRBD2 (5 bases). Germline V CDR1 and CDR2: SNHLY, FYNNEI. This CDR3 contains 15 residues. V lost 3 bases and J 4 bases, leaving 16 bases between the germline ends. For the CDR3, the DNA is TGTGCCAGCAGTGACTGGGTCGGGATTACTTACGAGCAGTACTTC. Translated: CASSDWVGITYEQYF.

J is TRBJ1-6 and V is TRBV5-1, with 9 bases that match TRBD1. From germline, CDR1 is SGHRS and CDR2 YFSETQ. Losses at the gene ends were 3 bases for V and 10 bases for J; bases not matched to a gene: 2. The CDR3 is 13 amino acids. The CDR3: CASSSDRGSPLHF. CDR3 DNA sequence: TGCGCCAGCAGCTCGGACAGGGGCTCACCCCTCCACTTT.

This chain uses TRBV6-2 or TRBV6-3 with TRBJ2-1; 9 nucleotides line up with TRBD1. This CDR3 spans 15 amino acids. With 5 bases clipped from V and 6 bases from J, the junction kept 8 bases outside the gene matches. Per germline, CDR1 MNHEY and CDR2 SVGEGT. The CDR3 DNA reads TGTGCCAGCAGTCGCGACAGGGGGTACCCCAATGAGCAGTTCTTC. Residues: CASSRDRGYPNEQFF.

This clone was seen a handful of times. V gene TRBV2 combines with J gene TRBJ1-2; maybe TRBD1 (6 bases). Germline CDR1 reads SNHLY; CDR2 reads FYNNEI. Trimming removed 5 bases at V and 5 bases at J, with 15 bases between. This CDR3 contains 14 residues. Here the CDR3 DNA reads TGTGCCAGCAGTCAACGGGACATCGGATATGGCTACACCTTC. Protein sequence: CASSQRDIGYGYTF.

J is TRBJ2-1 and V is TRBV10-3; D call uncertain. With 3 bases removed from V and 2 bases from J, the gap between germline ends came to 14 bases. The CDR3 is 16 residues long. Germline assignment: CDR1 ENHRY and CDR2 SYGVKD. The CDR3 sequence: CAISDAQLRPYNEQFF. The CDR3 DNA is TGTGCCATCAGTGATGCTCAGTTGAGGCCCTACAATGAGCAGTTCTTC.

The V gene is TRBV11-3, the J gene TRBJ2-7; the D gene is possibly TRBD2 (6 bases). CDR1 and CDR2 from the germline V gene are SGHNT and YENEEA. Trimming pared 5 bases from V and 7 bases from J, leaving 9 bases between. CDR3 length equals 11 residues. This CDR3 is CASSGAGEQYF. The DNA for the CDR3 is TGTGCCAGCAGCGGGGCGGGGGAGCAGTACTTC.

V and J are TRBV24-1 and TRBJ1-2; D gene uncertain. The CDR3 spans 13 residues. Germline loops: CDR1 KGHDR, CDR2 SFDVKD. Trimming stripped 5 bases from V and 11 bases from J, with 17 bases between. The CDR3 sequence: CATSVGRLEGYTF. DNA for the CDR3: TGTGCCACCAGTGTAGGACGGCTCGAGGGATACACCTTC.

This clone was counted a single time. The chain has TRBV4-1 and TRBJ2-1, with 8 bases lining up with TRBD2. Trimming at V came to 2 bases and at J to 8 bases, leaving 8 bases not matched to a gene. Germline-derived CDR1 and CDR2 are MGHRA and YSYEKL. This CDR3 comprises 15 residues. In DNA, the CDR3 is TGCGCCAGCAGCCAAAATCTAGCGGGTAACCATGAGCAGTTCTTC. Translation: CASSQNLAGNHEQFF.

The chain joins TRBV6-5 to TRBJ2-1, with unresolved D. There are 11 residues in the CDR3. V lost 7 bases and J 4 bases, leaving 5 bases between the germline ends. Per germline, CDR1 MNHEY and CDR2 SVGAGI. The CDR3 DNA follows: TGTGCCAGCACCAAATACAATGAGCAGTTCTTC. Its translation: CASTKYNEQFF.

This chain uses TRBV18 with TRBJ1-1; the D gene is possibly TRBD1 (6 bases). CDR1 and CDR2 (germline): KGHSH, LQKENI. This CDR3 spans 13 amino acids. V lost 6 bases to trimming and J lost 6 bases, with 14 bases between them. The CDR3 DNA follows: TGTGCCAGCTCCCCAGGGGAGTTGGCTGAAGCTTTCTTT. It codes for CASSPGELAEAFF.